This TCR beta chain comes out of a study of patients and donors after allogeneic stem cell transplantation. CDR3 length: 15 amino acids. CDR1 and CDR2 (germline): LGHDT, YNNKEL (reference sequence). The V and J ends lost 2 bases and 6 bases respectively, with 14 bases between them. TCRdb re-analysed the RT-PCR reads in MiXCR, keeping a single row per CDR3 protein. The sample carries some 960,000 distinct CDR3 sequences, about 20% recorded once. Specimen: blood, either unsorted or a sorted T cell fraction (not recorded which). The receptor's source is a human donor who was either an allogeneic HSCT recipient or a stem cell or donor lymphocyte infusion donor (not recorded which). It is not recorded whose cells these are; they may come from a transplant donor. The chain combines TRBV3-1 with TRBJ2-1, with D uncertain. The CDR3 loop reads CASSQNSYGSNEQFF. As DNA, the CDR3 is TGTGCCAGCAGCCAAAACTCATACGGGTCCAATGAGCAGTTCTTC.